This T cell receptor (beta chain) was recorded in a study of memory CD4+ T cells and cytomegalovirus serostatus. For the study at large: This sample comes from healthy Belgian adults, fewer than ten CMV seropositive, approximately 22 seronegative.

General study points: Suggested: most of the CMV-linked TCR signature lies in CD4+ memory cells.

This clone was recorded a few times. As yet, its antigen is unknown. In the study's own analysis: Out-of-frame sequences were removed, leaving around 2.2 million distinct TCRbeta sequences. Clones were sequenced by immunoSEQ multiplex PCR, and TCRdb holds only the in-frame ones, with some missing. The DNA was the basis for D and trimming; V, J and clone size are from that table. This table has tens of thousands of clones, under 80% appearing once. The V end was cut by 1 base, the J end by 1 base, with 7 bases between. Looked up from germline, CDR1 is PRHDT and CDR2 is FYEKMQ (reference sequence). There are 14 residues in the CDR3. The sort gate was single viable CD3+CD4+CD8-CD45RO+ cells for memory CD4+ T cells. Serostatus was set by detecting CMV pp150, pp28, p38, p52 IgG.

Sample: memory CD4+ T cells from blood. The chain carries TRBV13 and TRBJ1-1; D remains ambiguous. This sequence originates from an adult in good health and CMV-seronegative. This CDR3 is CASSLESKNTEAFF. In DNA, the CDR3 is TGTGCCAGCAGCTTAGAATCCAAGAACACTGAAGCTTTCTTT.